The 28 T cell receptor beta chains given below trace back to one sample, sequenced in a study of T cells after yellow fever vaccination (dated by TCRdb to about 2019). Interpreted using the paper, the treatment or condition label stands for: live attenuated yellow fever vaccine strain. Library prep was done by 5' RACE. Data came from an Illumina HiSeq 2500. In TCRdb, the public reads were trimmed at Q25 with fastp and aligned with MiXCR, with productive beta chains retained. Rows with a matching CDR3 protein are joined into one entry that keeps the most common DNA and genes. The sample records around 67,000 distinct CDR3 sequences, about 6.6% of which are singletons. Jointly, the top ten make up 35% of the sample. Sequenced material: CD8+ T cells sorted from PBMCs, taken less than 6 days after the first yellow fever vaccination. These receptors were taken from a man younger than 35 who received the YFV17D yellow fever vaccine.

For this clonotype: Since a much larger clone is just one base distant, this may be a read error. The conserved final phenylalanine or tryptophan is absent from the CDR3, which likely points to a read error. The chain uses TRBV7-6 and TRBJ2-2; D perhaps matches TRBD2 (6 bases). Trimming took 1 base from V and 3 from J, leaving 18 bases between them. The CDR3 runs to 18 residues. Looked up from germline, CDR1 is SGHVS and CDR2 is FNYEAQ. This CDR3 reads CASSLGLARSRDTGELFL. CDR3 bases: TGTGCCAGCAGCTTAGGGCTAGCGAGGTCGAGGGACACCGGGGAGCTGTTTCTT.

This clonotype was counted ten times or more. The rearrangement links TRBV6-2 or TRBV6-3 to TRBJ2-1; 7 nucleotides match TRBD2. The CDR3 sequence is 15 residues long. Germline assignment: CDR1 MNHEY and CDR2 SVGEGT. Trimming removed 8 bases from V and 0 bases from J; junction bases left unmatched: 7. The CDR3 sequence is CASVSGGSSYNEQFF. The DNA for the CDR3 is TGTGCCAGCGTCTCCGGGGGGAGCTCCTACAATGAGCAGTTCTTC.

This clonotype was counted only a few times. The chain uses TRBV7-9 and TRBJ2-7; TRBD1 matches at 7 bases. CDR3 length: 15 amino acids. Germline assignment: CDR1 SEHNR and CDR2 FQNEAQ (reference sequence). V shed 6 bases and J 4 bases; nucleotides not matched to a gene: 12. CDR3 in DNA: TGTGCCAGCAGTCGATCCGGGACAGCCTTTTACGAGCAGTACTTC. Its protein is CASSRSGTAFYEQYF.

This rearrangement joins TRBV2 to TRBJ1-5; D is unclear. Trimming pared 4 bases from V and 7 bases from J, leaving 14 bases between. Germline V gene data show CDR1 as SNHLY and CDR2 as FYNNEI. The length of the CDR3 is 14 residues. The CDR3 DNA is TGTGCCAGCAGTGCAGCGGGCCCGTTGCAGCCCCAGCATTTT. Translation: CASSAAGPLQPQHF.

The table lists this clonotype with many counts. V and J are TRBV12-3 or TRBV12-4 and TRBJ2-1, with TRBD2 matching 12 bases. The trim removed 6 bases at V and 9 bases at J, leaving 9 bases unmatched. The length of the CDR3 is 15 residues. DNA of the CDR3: TGTGCCAGCAGACACACTAGCGGGGGGCTCGGTGAGCAGTTCTTC. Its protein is CASRHTSGGLGEQFF.

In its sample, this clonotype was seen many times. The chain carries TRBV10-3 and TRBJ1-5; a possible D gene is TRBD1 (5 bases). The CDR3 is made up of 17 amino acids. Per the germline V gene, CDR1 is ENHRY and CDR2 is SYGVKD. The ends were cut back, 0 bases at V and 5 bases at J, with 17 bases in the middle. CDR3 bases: TGTGCCATCAGTGAGTCCGAGGGGTCCCACTTCTATCAGCCCCAGCATTTT. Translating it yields CAISESEGSHFYQPQHF.

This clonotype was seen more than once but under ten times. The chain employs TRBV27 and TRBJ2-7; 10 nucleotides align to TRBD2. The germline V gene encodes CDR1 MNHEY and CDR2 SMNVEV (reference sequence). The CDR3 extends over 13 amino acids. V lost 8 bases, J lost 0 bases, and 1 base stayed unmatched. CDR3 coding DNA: TGTGCCAGCCGACTAGCGGGCTCCTACGAGCAGTACTTC. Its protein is CASRLAGSYEQYF.

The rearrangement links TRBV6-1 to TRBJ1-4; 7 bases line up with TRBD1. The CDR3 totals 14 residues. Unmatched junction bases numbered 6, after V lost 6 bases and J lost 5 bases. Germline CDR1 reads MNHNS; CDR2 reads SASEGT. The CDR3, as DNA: TGTGCCAGCAGATCGACAGGGAGGAATGAAAAACTGTTTTTT. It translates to CASRSTGRNEKLFF.

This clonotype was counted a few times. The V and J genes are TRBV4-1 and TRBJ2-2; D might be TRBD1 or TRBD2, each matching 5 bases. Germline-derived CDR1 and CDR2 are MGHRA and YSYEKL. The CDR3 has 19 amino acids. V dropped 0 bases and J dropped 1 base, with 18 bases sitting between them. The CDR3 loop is CASSQEGPHGGWNTGELFF. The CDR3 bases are TGCGCCAGCAGCCAAGAGGGCCCTCATGGGGGTTGGAACACCGGGGAGCTGTTTTTT.

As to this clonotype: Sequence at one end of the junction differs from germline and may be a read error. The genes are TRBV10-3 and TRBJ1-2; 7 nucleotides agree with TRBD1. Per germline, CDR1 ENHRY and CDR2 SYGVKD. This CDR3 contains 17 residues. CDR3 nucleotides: TGTGCCTTCAGTGAGTCGAAACAGGGGTCGATTGGCTATGGCTACACCTTC. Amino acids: CAFSESKQGSIGYGYTF.

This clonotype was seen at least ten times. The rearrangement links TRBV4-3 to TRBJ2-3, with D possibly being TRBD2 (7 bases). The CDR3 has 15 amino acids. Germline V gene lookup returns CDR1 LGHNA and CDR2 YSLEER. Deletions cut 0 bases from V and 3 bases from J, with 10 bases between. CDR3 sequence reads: CASSQEGGGTDTQYF. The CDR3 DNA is TGCGCCAGCAGCCAAGAAGGGGGGGGGACAGATACGCAGTATTTT.

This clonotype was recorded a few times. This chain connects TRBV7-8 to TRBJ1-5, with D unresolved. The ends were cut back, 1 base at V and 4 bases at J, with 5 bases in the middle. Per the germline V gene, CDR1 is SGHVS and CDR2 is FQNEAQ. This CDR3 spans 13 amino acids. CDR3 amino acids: CASSLGRNQPQHF. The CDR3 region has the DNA TGTGCCAGCAGCTTAGGGCGGAATCAGCCCCAGCATTTT.

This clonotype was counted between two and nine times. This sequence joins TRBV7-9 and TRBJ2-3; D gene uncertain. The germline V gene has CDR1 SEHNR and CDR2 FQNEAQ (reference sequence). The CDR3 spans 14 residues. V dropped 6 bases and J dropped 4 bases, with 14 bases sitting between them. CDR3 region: CASRSGLWADTQYF. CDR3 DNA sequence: TGTGCCAGCAGGTCGGGTCTCTGGGCAGATACGCAGTATTTT.

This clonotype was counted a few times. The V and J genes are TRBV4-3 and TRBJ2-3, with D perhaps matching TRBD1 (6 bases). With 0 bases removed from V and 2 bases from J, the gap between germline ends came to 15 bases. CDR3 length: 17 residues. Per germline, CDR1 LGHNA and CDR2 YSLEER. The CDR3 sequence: CASSQDLRTANTDTQYF. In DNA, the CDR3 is TGCGCCAGCAGCCAAGATCTACGGACAGCTAACACAGATACGCAGTATTTT.

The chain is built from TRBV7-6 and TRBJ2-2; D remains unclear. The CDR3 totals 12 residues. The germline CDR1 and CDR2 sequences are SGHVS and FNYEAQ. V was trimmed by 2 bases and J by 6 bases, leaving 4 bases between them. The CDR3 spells CASSLIPGELFF. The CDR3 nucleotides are TGTGCCAGCAGCTTAATCCCCGGGGAGCTGTTTTTT.

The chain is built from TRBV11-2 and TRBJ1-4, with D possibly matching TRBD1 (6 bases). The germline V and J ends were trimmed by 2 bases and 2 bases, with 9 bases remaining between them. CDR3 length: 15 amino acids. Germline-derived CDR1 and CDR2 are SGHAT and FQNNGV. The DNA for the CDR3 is TGTGCCAGCAGCTTATACAGGGCGACTAATGAAAAACTGTTTTTT. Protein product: CASSLYRATNEKLFF.

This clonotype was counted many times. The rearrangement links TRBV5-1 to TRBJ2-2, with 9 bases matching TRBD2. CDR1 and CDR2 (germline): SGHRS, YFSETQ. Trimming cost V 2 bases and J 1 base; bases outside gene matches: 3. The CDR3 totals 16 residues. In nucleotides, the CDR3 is TGCGCCAGCAGCTTCCAGCGGGGGGTGAACACCGGGGAGCTGTTTTTT. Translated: CASSFQRGVNTGELFF.

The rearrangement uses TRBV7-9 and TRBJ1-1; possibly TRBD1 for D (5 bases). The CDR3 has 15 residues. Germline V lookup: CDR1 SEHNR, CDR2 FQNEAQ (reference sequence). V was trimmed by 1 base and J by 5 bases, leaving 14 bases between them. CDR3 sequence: CASSLGGKGKTEAFF. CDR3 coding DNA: TGTGCCAGCAGCTTAGGAGGGAAGGGGAAAACTGAAGCTTTCTTT.

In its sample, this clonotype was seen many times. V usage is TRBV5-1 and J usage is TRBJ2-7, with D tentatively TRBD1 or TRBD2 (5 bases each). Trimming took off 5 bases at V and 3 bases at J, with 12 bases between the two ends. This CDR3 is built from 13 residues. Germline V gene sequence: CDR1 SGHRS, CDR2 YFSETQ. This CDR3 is CASRGVEVYEQYF. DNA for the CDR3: TGCGCCAGCAGGGGGGTAGAAGTCTACGAGCAGTACTTC.

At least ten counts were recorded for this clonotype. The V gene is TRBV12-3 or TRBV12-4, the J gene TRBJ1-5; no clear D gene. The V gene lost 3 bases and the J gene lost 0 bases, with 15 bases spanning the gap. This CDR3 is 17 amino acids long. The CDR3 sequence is CASSLVSPWDSNQPQHF. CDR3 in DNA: TGTGCCAGCAGTTTGGTCAGCCCTTGGGATAGCAATCAGCCCCAGCATTTT.

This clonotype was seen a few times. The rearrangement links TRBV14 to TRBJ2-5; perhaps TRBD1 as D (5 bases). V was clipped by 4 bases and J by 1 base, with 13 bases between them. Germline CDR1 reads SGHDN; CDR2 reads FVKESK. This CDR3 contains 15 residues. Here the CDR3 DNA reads TGTGCCAGCAGCCCCTCGACAGCGTTCCAAGAGACCCAGTACTTC. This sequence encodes CASSPSTAFQETQYF.

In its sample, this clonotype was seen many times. The CDR3 DNA is TGTGCCAGCAGCCAAGAAATCGGAGGGCTCGGGTCCAATGAGCAGTTCTTC. Amino acids: CASSQEIGGLGSNEQFF. The J gene is TRBJ2-1, the V gene TRBV3-1; D is possibly TRBD2 (6 bases). The CDR3 is 17 amino acids. Germline CDR1 and CDR2: LGHDT and YNNKEL (reference sequence). V was cut by 0 bases and J by 6 bases, with 18 bases left in between.

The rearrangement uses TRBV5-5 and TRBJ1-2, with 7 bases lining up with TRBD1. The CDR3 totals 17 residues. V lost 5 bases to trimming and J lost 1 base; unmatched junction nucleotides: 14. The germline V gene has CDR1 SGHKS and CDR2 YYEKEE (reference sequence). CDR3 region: CASSFPGQSQFNYGYTF. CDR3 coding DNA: TGTGCCAGCAGTTTCCCGGGACAGTCCCAATTTAACTATGGCTACACCTTC.

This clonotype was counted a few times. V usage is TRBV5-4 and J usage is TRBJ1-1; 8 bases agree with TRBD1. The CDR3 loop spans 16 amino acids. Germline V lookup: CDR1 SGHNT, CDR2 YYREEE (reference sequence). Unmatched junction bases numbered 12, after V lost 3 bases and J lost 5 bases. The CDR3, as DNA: TGTGCCAGCAGCTCGATTCCTAGACAGGGGCGTACTGAAGCTTTCTTT. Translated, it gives CASSSIPRQGRTEAFF.

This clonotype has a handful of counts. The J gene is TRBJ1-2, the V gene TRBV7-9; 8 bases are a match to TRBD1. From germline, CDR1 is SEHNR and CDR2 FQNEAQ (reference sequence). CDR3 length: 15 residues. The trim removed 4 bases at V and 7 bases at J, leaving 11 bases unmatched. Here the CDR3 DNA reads TGTGCCAGCAGCTCTGACAGGGGTCCCTCTTTTGGCTACACCTTC. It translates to CASSSDRGPSFGYTF.

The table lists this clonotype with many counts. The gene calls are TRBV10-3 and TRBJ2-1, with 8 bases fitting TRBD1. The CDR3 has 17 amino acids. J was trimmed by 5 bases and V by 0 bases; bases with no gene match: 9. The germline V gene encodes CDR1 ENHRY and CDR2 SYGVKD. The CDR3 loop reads CAISESTRGRSDNEQFF. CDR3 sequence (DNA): TGTGCCATCAGTGAGTCAACCAGGGGGCGAAGTGACAATGAGCAGTTCTTC.

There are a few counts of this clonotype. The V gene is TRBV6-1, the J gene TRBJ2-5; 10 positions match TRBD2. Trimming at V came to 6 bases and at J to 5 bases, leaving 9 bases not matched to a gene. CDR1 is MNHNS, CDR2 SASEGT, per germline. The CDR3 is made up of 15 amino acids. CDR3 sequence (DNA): TGTGCCAGCAGCCAAAGCGGGGGGGCCGCGGAGACCCAGTACTTC. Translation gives CASSQSGGAAETQYF.

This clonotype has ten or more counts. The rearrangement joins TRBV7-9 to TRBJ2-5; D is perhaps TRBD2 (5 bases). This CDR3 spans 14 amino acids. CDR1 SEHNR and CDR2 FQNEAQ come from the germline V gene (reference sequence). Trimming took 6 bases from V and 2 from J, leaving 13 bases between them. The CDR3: CASSPRGLQETQYF. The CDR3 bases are TGTGCCAGCAGTCCCCGGGGTCTTCAAGAGACCCAGTACTTC.